Listed here are 17 T cell receptor beta chains from one sample, sequenced in a study of blood T cell repertoires in COVID-19. Only in-frame clones appear in the TCRdb table, and some are missing; sequencing was by immunoSEQ multiplex PCR. Here the sample spans about 34,000 clones, approximately 80% being singletons. Material: peripheral blood. The receptor set was obtained from a man aged 80 or over with acute or convalescent COVID-19.

This chain connects TRBV19 to TRBJ1-4; 7 nucleotides align to TRBD1. Trimming cost V 4 bases and J 5 bases; bases outside gene matches: 4. CDR1 and CDR2 (germline): LNHDA, SQIVND (reference sequence). The CDR3 extends over 14 amino acids. The CDR3 region has the DNA TGTGCCAGTAGTACCCAGGGGGAGAATGAAAAACTGTTTTTT. Translating it yields CASSTQGENEKLFF.

This clone has a count of ten or more. The J gene is TRBJ2-2, the V gene TRBV3-1 (or the pseudogene TRBV3-2); TRBD2 matches 10 bases. This CDR3 is 12 amino acids long. Germline CDR1 is LGHDT and CDR2 is YNNKEL (reference sequence). With 6 bases clipped from V and 8 bases from J, the junction kept 0 bases outside the gene matches. CDR3 sequence: CASRGLAGELFF. DNA for the CDR3: TGTGCCAGCAGGGGACTAGCGGGGGAGCTGTTTTTT.

The chain combines TRBV4-1 with TRBJ2-5, with TRBD2 matching over 8 bases. The length of the CDR3 is 18 residues. Looked up from germline, CDR1 is MGHRA and CDR2 is YSYEKL. V gave up 1 base and J gave up 5 bases; unmatched junction bases: 15. The CDR3 protein is CASSQVRLGGRRWETQYF. In DNA, the CDR3 is TGCGCCAGCAGCCAAGTTAGGCTTGGCGGGAGGAGATGGGAGACCCAGTACTTC.

Comment on this clone: The junction does not match germline at one end; this may be a read error. This rearrangement joins TRBV6-5 to TRBJ2-3; D perhaps matches TRBD1 (5 bases). The CDR3 covers 14 residues. CDR1 and CDR2 from the germline V gene are MNHEY and SVGAGI. The CDR3 loop reads CASSYGQGTYTQYF. Written as DNA, the CDR3 is TGTGCCAGCAGTTACGGTCAGGGCACATATACGCAGTATTTT.

This clone was counted once. The chain links TRBV11-2 to TRBJ2-2, with a possible D match to TRBD2 (6 bases). The V and J ends lost 3 bases and 6 bases respectively, with 14 bases between them. Per germline, CDR1 SGHAT and CDR2 FQNNGV. CDR3 length equals 15 residues. The CDR3 sequence is CASSLAPRGAGELFF. The CDR3 DNA reads as TGTGCCAGCAGCTTGGCTCCCCGCGGGGCCGGGGAGCTGTTTTTT.

Only a few counts were recorded for this clone. The rearrangement joins TRBV5-1 to TRBJ2-7; 10 bases fit TRBD2. The germline V gene has CDR1 SGHRS and CDR2 YFSETQ. V shed 3 bases, J shed 2 bases, and the junction held 8 bases outside the gene matches. This CDR3 is 16 amino acids long. CDR3 in amino acids: CASSWTLAGAPYEQYF. The DNA for the CDR3 is TGCGCCAGCAGCTGGACTCTAGCGGGAGCCCCCTACGAGCAGTACTTC.

The CDR3 region is CASNPGLASSGELFF. The CDR3 DNA is TGTGCCAGCAACCCGGGACTAGCGTCTTCCGGGGAGCTGTTTTTT. The chain uses TRBV21-1 and TRBJ2-2; the table's D call, TRBD2, has no DNA check behind it. TRBV21-1 represents a pseudogene. The CDR3 contains 15 residues.

J is TRBJ2-1 and V is TRBV5-4; D remains unclear. V lost 0 bases, J lost 1 base, and 5 bases lay in between. Germline loops: CDR1 SGHNT, CDR2 YYREEE (reference sequence). This CDR3 comprises 14 residues. Here the CDR3 DNA reads TGTGCCAGCAGCTTGGACAGTTCCTACAATGAGCAGTTCTTC. Amino acids: CASSLDSSYNEQFF. The complete variable domain, with remaining parts taken from reference TRBV5-4 and TRBJ2-1, reads ETGVTQSPTHLIKTRGQQVTLRCSSQSGHNTVSWYQQALGQGPQFIFQYYREEENGRGNFPPRFSGLQFPNYSSELNVNALELDDSALYLCASSLDSSYNEQFFGPGTRLTVL.

CDR3: CSVEDPRPGNEQFF. CDR3 bases: TGCAGCGTTGAAGATCCGCGGCCTGGCAATGAGCAGTTCTTC. J is TRBJ2-1 and V is TRBV29-1; D remains ambiguous. V was cut by 0 bases and J by 6 bases, with 12 bases left in between. The CDR3 contains 14 residues. In germline, CDR1 is SQVTM, CDR2 ANQGSEA.

The rearrangement uses TRBV18 and TRBJ2-2; 9 nucleotides match TRBD1. The germline gives CDR1 KGHSH, CDR2 LQKENI. Trimming at V came to 4 bases and at J to 0 bases, leaving 6 bases not matched to a gene. There are 17 residues in the CDR3. CDR3 DNA: TGTGCCAGCTCACTCCTCGGACAGGGGCCGAACACCGGGGAGCTGTTTTTT. Amino acids: CASSLLGQGPNTGELFF.

The chain joins TRBV7-3 to TRBJ2-1, with a weak D call TRBD1 (5 bases). Germline V gene lookup returns CDR1 SGHTA and CDR2 FQGTGA. The germline V and J ends were trimmed by 0 bases and 9 bases, with 15 bases remaining between them. This CDR3 is built from 15 residues. CDR3 region: CASSLTARAHSEQFF. The CDR3 DNA reads as TGTGCCAGCAGCTTAACGGCCAGGGCGCATAGTGAGCAGTTCTTC.

This clone turned up a few times. The rearrangement uses TRBV19 and TRBJ1-6; 7 bases agree with TRBD1. The CDR3 has 14 amino acids. The V gene's germline CDR1 is LNHDA and CDR2 SQIVND (reference sequence). The trim removed 3 bases at V and 10 bases at J, leaving 6 bases unmatched. The CDR3 is CASSIYGTESPLHF. In nucleotides, the CDR3 is TGTGCCAGTAGTATTTACGGGACAGAGTCACCCCTCCACTTT.

V usage is TRBV7-2 and J usage is TRBJ2-1; D possibly corresponds to TRBD2 (7 bases). The V gene's germline CDR1 is SGHTA and CDR2 FQGNSA. Trimming took off 3 bases at V and 0 bases at J, with 12 bases between the two ends. CDR3 length equals 16 residues. The CDR3 DNA sequence: TGTGCCAGCAGCTTCGGGGGGCAAGTCTCCTACAATGAGCAGTTCTTC. Residues: CASSFGGQVSYNEQFF.

V and J are TRBV24-1 and TRBJ2-3; 14 bases agree with TRBD2. Germline assignment: CDR1 KGHDR and CDR2 SFDVKD. Trimming took 3 bases from V and 8 from J; bases not matched to a gene: 12. This CDR3 comprises 18 residues. The CDR3 sequence is CATSDQGTSGSPAGTQYF. CDR3 nucleotide sequence: TGTGCCACCAGTGATCAGGGGACTAGCGGGAGTCCAGCCGGTACGCAGTATTTT.

This clone is a singleton in its sample. The rearrangement links TRBV12-3 or TRBV12-4 to TRBJ1-2; 7 bases map to TRBD1. Trimming at V came to 6 bases and at J to 5 bases, leaving 3 bases not matched to a gene. The CDR3 length is 12 residues. CDR3 loop: CASRVQGYGYTF. The DNA of the CDR3 is TGTGCCAGCAGGGTACAGGGGTATGGCTACACCTTC.

The V gene is TRBV5-6, the J gene TRBJ2-7; 11 nucleotides align to TRBD2. CDR1 SGHDT and CDR2 YYEEEE come from the germline V gene. V shed 1 base, J shed 6 bases, and the junction held 6 bases outside the gene matches. The CDR3 is 15 amino acids. CDR3: CASSLTSGSASEQYF. For the CDR3, the DNA is TGTGCCAGCAGCTTGACTAGCGGGAGTGCGAGCGAGCAGTACTTC.

The chain combines TRBV19 with TRBJ1-4, with D possibly TRBD1 on 6 matching bases. CDR1 LNHDA and CDR2 SQIVND come from the germline V gene (reference sequence). The CDR3 has 13 amino acids. Trimming stripped 5 bases from V and 8 bases from J, with 12 bases between. The CDR3 loop is CASSRAGAEKLFF. The CDR3 DNA follows: TGTGCCAGTAGTCGGGCAGGGGCCGAAAAACTGTTTTTT.